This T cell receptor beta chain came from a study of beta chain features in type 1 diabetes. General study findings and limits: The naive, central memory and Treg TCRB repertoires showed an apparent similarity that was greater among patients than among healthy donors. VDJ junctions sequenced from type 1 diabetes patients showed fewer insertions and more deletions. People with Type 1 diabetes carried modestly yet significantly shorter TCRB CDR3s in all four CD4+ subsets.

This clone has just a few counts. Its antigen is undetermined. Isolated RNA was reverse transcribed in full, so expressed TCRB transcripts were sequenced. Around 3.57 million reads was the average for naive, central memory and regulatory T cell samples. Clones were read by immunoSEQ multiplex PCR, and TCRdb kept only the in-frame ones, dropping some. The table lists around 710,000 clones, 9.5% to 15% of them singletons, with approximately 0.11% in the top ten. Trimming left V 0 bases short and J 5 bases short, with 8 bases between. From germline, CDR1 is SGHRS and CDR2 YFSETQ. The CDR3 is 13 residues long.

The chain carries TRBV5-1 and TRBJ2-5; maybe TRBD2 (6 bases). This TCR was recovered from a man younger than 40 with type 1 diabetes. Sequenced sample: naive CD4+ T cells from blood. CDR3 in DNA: TGCGCCAGCAGCTTGGCTCTAGCGGAGACCCAGTACTTC. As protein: CASSLALAETQYF.